One and the same sample provided the 2 T cell receptor beta chains below, sequenced in a study of T cell repertoires in ileal Crohn's disease. Time point reported: neoterminal ileum biopsy at postoperative endoscopy, about 6 months after surgery. Libraries were prepared by immunoSEQ multiplex PCR; TCRdb keeps only in-frame clonotypes and omits some of them. The data hold around 3,100 clones, with approximately 86% observed a single time. Source material: ileal tissue. Receptors were obtained from an adult with Crohn's disease.

This sequence joins TRBV5-4 and TRBJ1-5, with TRBD1 as a possible D gene (5 bases). The germline CDR1 and CDR2 sequences are SGHNT and YYREEE (reference sequence). The CDR3 loop spans 13 amino acids. V was trimmed by 4 bases and J by 5 bases, leaving 10 bases between them. CDR3 nucleotide sequence: TGTGCCAGCAGCCAGGGACCCGATCAGCCCCAGCATTTT. As protein: CASSQGPDQPQHF.

This clone has just one count. The sample holds other DNA sequences that translate to the same CDR3. The chain recombines TRBV30 with TRBJ1-2; D not certain. In germline, CDR1 is GTSNPN, CDR2 SVGIG (reference sequence). The V end was cut by 2 bases, the J end by 1 base, with 11 bases between. The CDR3 has 14 amino acids. The CDR3 here is CAWSILGVNYGYTF. The DNA for the CDR3 is TGTGCCTGGAGTATCCTCGGTGTTAACTATGGCTACACCTTC.